This T cell receptor beta chain comes out of a study of response to subunit inactivated influenza vaccine. Looked up from germline, CDR1 is SEHNR and CDR2 is FQNEAQ (reference sequence). The CDR3 loop spans 14 amino acids. V lost 5 bases to trimming and J lost 10 bases, with 18 bases between them. This clonotype was seen many times. TCRdb used MiXCR to reprocess the RT-PCR reads, holding one entry per CDR3 protein. The table has approximately 310,000 distinct CDR3 sequences, 21% seen once. The TCR sequence derives from a man aged 45-69 years who received an inactivated influenza vaccine. The sample here was PBMCs from blood, taken approximately 20 months after vaccination. V usage is TRBV7-9 and J usage is TRBJ2-1; D is possibly TRBD2 (6 bases). The CDR3, as DNA: TGTGCCAGCAGCCCCCCTGGGGGGATAGGGGAGCAGTTCTTC. Amino acid sequence: CASSPPGGIGEQFF. The complete variable domain, with remaining parts taken from reference TRBV7-9 and TRBJ2-1, reads DTGVSQNPRHKITKRGQNVTFRCDPISEHNRLYWYRQTLGQGPEFLTYFQNEAQLEKSRLLSDRFSAERPKGSFSTLEIQRTEQGDSAMYLCASSPPGGIGEQFFGPGTRLTVL.